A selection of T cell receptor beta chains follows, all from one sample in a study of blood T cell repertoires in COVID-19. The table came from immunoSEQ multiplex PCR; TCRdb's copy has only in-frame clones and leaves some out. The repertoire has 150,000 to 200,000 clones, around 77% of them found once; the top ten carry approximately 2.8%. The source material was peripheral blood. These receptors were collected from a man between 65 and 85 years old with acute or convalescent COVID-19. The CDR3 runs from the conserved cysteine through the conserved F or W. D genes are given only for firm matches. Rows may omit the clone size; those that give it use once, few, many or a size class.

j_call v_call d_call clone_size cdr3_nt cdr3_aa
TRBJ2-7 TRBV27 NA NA TGTGCCAGCAGTTTACGGGGGAACTACGAGCAGTACTTC CASSLRGNYEQYF
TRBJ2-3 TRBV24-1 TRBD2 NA TGTGCCACCAGTGACCGGAGACTAGCGGGATCTAGCACAGATACGCAGTATTTT CATSDRRLAGSSTDTQYF
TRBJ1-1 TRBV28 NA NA TGTGCCAGCAGTACGACGACAGGGAACACTGAAGCTTTCTTT CASSTTTGNTEAFF
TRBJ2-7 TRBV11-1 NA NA TGTGCCAGCAGCTTCCAGGGTTTAGAGCAGTACTTC CASSFQGLEQYF
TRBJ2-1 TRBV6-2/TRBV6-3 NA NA TGTGCCAGCAGCCTCTACGCAAACAATGAGCAGTTCTTC CASSLYANNEQFF
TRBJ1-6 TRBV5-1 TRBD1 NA TGCGCCAGCAGCTCCGGACAGGGGATAGGCTCACCCCTCCACTTT CASSSGQGIGSPLHF
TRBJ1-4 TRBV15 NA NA TGTGCCACCAGCAGAGTGGGGGGAAAGGAAAAACTGTTTTTT CATSRVGGKEKLFF
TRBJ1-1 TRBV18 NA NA TGTGCCAGCCACTGGTCGAACAGCCCTGAAGCTTTCTTT CASHWSNSPEAFF
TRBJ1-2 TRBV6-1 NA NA TGTGCCAGCAGTGAATCCGCGATACTCAGGGAAAGGGGCTACACCTTC CASSESAILRERGYTF
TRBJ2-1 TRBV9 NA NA TGTGCCCCCCCAAGCGTAGGTCGGGACAACTACAATGAGCAGTTCTTC CAPPSVGRDNYNEQFF
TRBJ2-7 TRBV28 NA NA TGTGCCAGCACCCCAGGAAGCTCCTACGAGCAGTACTTC CASTPGSSYEQYF
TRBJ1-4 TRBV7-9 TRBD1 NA TGTGCCAGCACCCCAGGGGGAGCCTCAACTAATGAAAAACTGTTTTTT CASTPGGASTNEKLFF
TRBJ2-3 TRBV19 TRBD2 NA TGTGCCAGTAGTATCTCCGGGACTAGCGGGGGAAGGGATACGCAGTATTTT CASSISGTSGGRDTQYF
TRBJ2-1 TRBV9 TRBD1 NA TGTGCCTCAAACCCGGGACAGAGGTACAATGAGCAGTTCTTC CASNPGQRYNEQFF
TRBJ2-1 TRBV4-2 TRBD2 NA TGTGCCAGCAGCCAAAATGCAGCGGGGGCGTACGAGCAGTTCTTC CASSQNAAGAYEQFF
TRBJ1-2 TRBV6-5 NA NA TGTGCCAGCAGTATAAACAGGGCCGACTATGGCTACACCTTC CASSINRADYGYTF
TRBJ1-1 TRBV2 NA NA TGTGCCAGCATAAGGGCAGGGGCGAGGGGTGAAGCTTTCTTT CASIRAGARGEAFF
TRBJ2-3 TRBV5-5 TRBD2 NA TGTGCCAGCAGCATAGGGACTAGCGGGGGCCGGGATACGCAGTATTTT CASSIGTSGGRDTQYF
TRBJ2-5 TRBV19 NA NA TGTGCCAGTAGTATAGGGCCGGGAGAGACCCAGTACTTC CASSIGPGETQYF
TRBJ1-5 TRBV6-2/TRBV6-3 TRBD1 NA TGTGCCAGCAGTCCACGACAGGGGTTGGGCAATCAGCCCCAGCATTTT CASSPRQGLGNQPQHF
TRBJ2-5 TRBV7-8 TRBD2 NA TGTGCCAGCAGCTTAGATGTAGCGGGAGGGTTAGAGACCCAGTACTTC CASSLDVAGGLETQYF
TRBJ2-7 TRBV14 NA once TGTGCCAGCAGTCCAATGGGGACTTTCTCCTACGAGCAGTACTTC CASSPMGTFSYEQYF
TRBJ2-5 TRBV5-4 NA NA TGTGCCAGCAGTATAAGGTTGGCAGGGCAAGAGACCCAGTACTTC CASSIRLAGQETQYF
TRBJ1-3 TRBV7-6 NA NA TGTGCCAGCAGCCCCCTACAGGGTTACTCTGGAAACACCATATATTTT CASSPLQGYSGNTIYF
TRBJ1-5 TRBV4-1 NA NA TGCGCCAGCAGCCAAGTGACAGGTGATCAGCCCCAGCATTTT CASSQVTGDQPQHF
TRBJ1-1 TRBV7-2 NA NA TGTGCCAGCAGCTTAGGGTCGGGAAGAAGGGATACTGAAGCTTTCTTT CASSLGSGRRDTEAFF
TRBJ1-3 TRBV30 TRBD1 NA TGTGCCTGGAGGGCTACAGGGGACTCTGGAAACACCATATATTTT CAWRATGDSGNTIYF
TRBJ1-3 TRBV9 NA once TGTGCCAGCAGCGTTCAGGGGACGGTTGGAAACACCATATATTTT CASSVQGTVGNTIYF
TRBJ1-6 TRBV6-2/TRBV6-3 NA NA TGTGCCAGCAGCCCCCAATCAGGTTCCGGATCACCCCTCCACTTT CASSPQSGSGSPLHF
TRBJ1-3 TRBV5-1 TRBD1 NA TGCGCCAGCAGCTTGAGACAGGGGTCAGGAAACACCATATATTTT CASSLRQGSGNTIYF
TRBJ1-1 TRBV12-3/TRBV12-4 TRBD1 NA TGTGCCAGCAGACGGGACAGCCGGGCTTTCTTT CASRRDSRAFF
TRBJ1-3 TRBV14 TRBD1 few TGTGCCAGCAGCCAGGCGGACAGGGGCTTGTTTGGAAACACCATATATTTT CASSQADRGLFGNTIYF